The text below deals with one T cell receptor (beta chain). Under the authors' procedure: It was from reference gene primer amplification that nucleated cell counts were estimated. Here immunoSEQ multiplex PCR was the method, and the copy in TCRdb shows in-frame clones only, minus some. Clone size and V and J calls were adopted from that table, with D and trimming inferred from the DNA. The repertoire includes approximately 120,000 clones, approximately 82% of them detected once, and 10% to 15% sits in the top ten. This entry is derived from a study of blood T cell repertoires in COVID-19. For the study at large: The United States, Italy and Spain were the sources of the acute and convalescent COVID-19 samples. PBMCs, B-cell-depleted T cells, or T cells were the source of the cDNA or gDNA that made up the material.

This CDR3 region has 12 residues. Germline lookup yields CDR1 KGHSH and CDR2 LQKENI. V shed 1 base and J shed 4 bases, with 5 bases lying between them. This chain joins TRBV18 and TRBJ2-7; no reliable D call. The source of this sequence is a man between 60 and 75 years old with acute or convalescent COVID-19. Sequencing was performed on peripheral blood. The CDR3 region has the DNA TGTGCCAGCTCACCACTCAATTACGAGCAGTACTTC. The encoded protein is CASSPLNYEQYF.